The present entry profiles one T cell receptor (beta chain) with its context. As yet, its antigen is unknown. CDR1 SGHTS and CDR2 YDEGEE come from the germline V gene. The CDR3 spans 14 residues. J gave up 4 bases and V 4 bases, and 6 bases lay outside the gene matches. The entry originates in a study of beta chain features in type 1 diabetes. Every bit of the isolated RNA underwent reverse transcription, so sequencing read expressed TCRB transcripts. The assay was immunoSEQ multiplex PCR, and TCRdb's table has in-frame clones only and misses some. There are approximately 150,000 clones in the sample; about 9.8% occur only once, and less than 3% lies in the top ten. Study-wide findings and caveats: HLA influence on TCRB rearrangement stayed unresolved here.

J is TRBJ1-1 and V is TRBV5-8, with 8 bases matching TRBD1. The TCR originated in a young woman in good health. The source material was central memory CD4+ T cells from blood. DNA of the CDR3: TGTGCCAGCAGCGAGGACAGGGAGGGCACTGAAGCTTTCTTT. Translating gives CASSEDREGTEAFF.